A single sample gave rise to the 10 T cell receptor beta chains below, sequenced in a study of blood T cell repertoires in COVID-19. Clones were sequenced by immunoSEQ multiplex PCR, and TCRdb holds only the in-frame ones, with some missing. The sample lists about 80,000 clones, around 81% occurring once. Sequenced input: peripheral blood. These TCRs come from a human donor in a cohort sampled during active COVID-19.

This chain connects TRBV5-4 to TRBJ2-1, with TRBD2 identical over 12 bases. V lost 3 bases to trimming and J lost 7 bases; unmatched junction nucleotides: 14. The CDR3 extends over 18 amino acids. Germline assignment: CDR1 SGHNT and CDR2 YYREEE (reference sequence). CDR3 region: CASSSSPFLAGGPNEQFF. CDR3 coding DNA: TGTGCCAGCAGCTCCAGTCCATTCCTAGCGGGGGGGCCAAATGAGCAGTTCTTC.

The CDR3 DNA is TGTGCCAGCAGCCCGACAGGATCTAACTATGGCTACACCTTC. The encoded protein is CASSPTGSNYGYTF. The chain employs TRBV9 and TRBJ1-2; D might be TRBD1 (6 bases). Per the germline V gene, CDR1 is SGDLS and CDR2 is YYNGEE. The CDR3 is made up of 14 amino acids. Between the trimmed V and J ends, which lost 4 bases and 0 bases, there was a span of 10 bases.

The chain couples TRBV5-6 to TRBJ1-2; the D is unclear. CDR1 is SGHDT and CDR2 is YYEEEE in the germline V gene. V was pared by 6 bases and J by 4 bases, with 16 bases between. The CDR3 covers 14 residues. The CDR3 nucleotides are TGTGCCAGCACCATCGGAGGTTCGTTCTATGGCTACACCTTC. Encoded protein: CASTIGGSFYGYTF.

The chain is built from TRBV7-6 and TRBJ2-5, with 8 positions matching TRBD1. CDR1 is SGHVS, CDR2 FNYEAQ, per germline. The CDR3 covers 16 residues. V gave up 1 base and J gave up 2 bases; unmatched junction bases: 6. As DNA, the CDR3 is TGTGCCAGCAGCTTAGGGGGACAGGCTGTTCAAGAGACCCAGTACTTC. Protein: CASSLGGQAVQETQYF. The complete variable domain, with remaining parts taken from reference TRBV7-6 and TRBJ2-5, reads GAGVSQSPRYKVTKRGQDVALRCDPISGHVSLYWYRQALGQGPEFLTYFNYEAQQDKSGLPNDRFSAERPEGSISTLTIQRTEQRDSAMYRCASSLGGQAVQETQYFGPGTRLLVL.

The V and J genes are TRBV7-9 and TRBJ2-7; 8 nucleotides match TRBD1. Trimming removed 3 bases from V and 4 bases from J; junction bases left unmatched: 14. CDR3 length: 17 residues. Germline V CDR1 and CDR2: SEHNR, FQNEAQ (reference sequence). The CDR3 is CASSFPHFGTGAYEQYF. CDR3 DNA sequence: TGTGCCAGCAGCTTTCCCCATTTCGGGACAGGTGCTTACGAGCAGTACTTC.

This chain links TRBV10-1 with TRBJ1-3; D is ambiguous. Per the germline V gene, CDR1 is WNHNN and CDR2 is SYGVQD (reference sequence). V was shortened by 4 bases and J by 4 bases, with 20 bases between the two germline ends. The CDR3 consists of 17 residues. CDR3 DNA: TGCGCCAGCAGTGCCCGCCGGGTAGGCCTGTCGGGAAACACCATATATTTT. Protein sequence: CASSARRVGLSGNTIYF.

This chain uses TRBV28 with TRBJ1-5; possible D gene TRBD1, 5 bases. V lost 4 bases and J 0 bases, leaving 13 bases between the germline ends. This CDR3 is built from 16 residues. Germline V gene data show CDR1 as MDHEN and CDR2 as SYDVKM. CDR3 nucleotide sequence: TGTGCCAGCAGTTCACCCGGCCAGGGTAGCAATCAGCCCCAGCATTTT. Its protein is CASSSPGQGSNQPQHF.

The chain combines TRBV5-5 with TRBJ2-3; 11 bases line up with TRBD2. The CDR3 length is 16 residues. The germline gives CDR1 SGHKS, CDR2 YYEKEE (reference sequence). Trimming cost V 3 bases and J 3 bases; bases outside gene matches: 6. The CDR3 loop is CASSSIAGGQTDTQYF. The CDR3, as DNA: TGTGCCAGCAGCTCCATAGCGGGGGGGCAAACAGATACGCAGTATTTT.

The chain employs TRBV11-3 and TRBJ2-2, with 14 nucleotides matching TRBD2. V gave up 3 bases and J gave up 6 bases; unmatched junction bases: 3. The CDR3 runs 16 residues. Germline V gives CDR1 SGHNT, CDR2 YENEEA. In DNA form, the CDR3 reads TGTGCCAGCAGCTTTGGACTAGCGGGAGGAGCCGGGGAGCTGTTTTTT. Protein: CASSFGLAGGAGELFF. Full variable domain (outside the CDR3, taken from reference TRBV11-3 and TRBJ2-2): EAGVVQSPRYKIIEKKQPVAFWCNPISGHNTLYWYLQNLGQGPELLIRYENEEAVDDSQLPKDRFSAERLKGVDSTLKIQPAELGDSAVYLCASSFGLAGGAGELFFGEGSRLTVL.

The DNA for the CDR3 is TGTGCCAGCAGCCTAAGGGGACAGAAGGAGAATGAGCAGTTCTTC. This translates into CASSLRGQKENEQFF. The rearrangement links TRBV7-2 to TRBJ2-1; 7 nucleotides agree with TRBD1. There are 15 residues in the CDR3. CDR1 is SGHTA, CDR2 FQGNSA, per germline. J lost 7 bases, V lost 5 bases, and 11 bases had no gene match.